These 32 T cell receptor beta chains originate from one sample sequenced in a study of T-cell reconstitution after alpha-beta-depleted transplantation in children. Preparation of the TCRbeta library used unique molecular identifiers. One entry per CDR3 protein results from TCRdb running MiXCR on the PCR reads. There are more than 200,000 distinct CDR3 sequences in the sample; approximately 9.8% occur only once, and approximately 5% lies in the top ten. Sequencing used PBMCs from the stem cell graft donor, obtained from the stem cell graft. The receptors stem from a human donor who donated a stem cell graft to a child with SCID.

The sample holds many counts of this clonotype. The chain has TRBV12-3 or TRBV12-4 and TRBJ1-2; D is undetermined. V lost 2 bases to trimming and J lost 4 bases, with 11 bases between them. This CDR3 region has 14 residues. The CDR3 region has the DNA TGTGCCAGCAGTTTAAATCCAGGTTCCTATGGCTACACCTTC. It encodes CASSLNPGSYGYTF.

This clonotype was seen ten or more times. The chain carries TRBV24-1 and TRBJ2-1; 14 positions match TRBD2. Germline CDR1 reads KGHDR; CDR2 reads SFDVKD. This CDR3 has 20 residues. J was trimmed by 0 bases and V by 4 bases; bases with no gene match: 10. CDR3 DNA: TGTGCCACCAGTGACCGGGGCAGGACTAGCGGGGGGAGCTCCTACAATGAGCAGTTCTTC. Its protein product is CATSDRGRTSGGSSYNEQFF.

This clonotype was seen ten or more times. The rearrangement uses TRBV7-3 and TRBJ2-6; D gene unclear. Trimming shortened V by 5 bases and J by 4 bases, and 18 bases separated the two germline ends. From germline, CDR1 is SGHTA and CDR2 FQGTGA. There are 17 residues in the CDR3. CDR3 nucleotide sequence: TGTGCCAGCAGCCCAAACTACGGAATCTTGGGGGCCAACGTCCTGACTTTC. Translated, it gives CASSPNYGILGANVLTF.

This chain uses TRBV20-1 with TRBJ2-6, with D perhaps assigned TRBD1 or TRBD2 (5 bases each). V gave up 0 bases and J gave up 2 bases, with 17 bases separating them. Germline V gene lookup returns CDR1 DFQATT and CDR2 SNEGSKA (reference sequence). The CDR3 runs 18 residues. The CDR3 here is CSARDPGPPGTGANVLTF. CDR3 DNA sequence: TGCAGTGCTAGAGACCCGGGACCGCCGGGGACTGGGGCCAACGTCCTGACTTTC.

This clonotype was detected many times. The chain has TRBV5-6 and TRBJ1-4; 7 bases fit TRBD1. CDR3 size: 15 residues. With V trimmed by 5 bases and J by 6 bases, 10 bases remained unmatched. From germline, CDR1 is SGHDT and CDR2 YYEEEE. CDR3 in amino acids: CASSLFDREYEKLFF. CDR3 DNA: TGTGCCAGCAGTCTGTTCGACAGGGAGTATGAAAAACTGTTTTTT.

This clonotype was observed many times. The rearrangement uses TRBV11-2 and TRBJ2-5; 8 bases agree with TRBD1. CDR3 length: 14 amino acids. J lost 1 base, V lost 5 bases, and 3 bases had no gene match. Germline-derived CDR1 and CDR2 are SGHAT and FQNNGV. The CDR3 bases are TGTGCCAGCAGCATTGGACAGGGCCAAGAGACCCAGTACTTC. It is translated as CASSIGQGQETQYF.

This clonotype was observed many times. The V and J genes are TRBV5-1 and TRBJ2-3; tentatively, D is TRBD1 or TRBD2 (5 bases each). There are 13 residues in the CDR3. Trimming pared 0 bases from V and 11 bases from J, leaving 13 bases between. Germline V CDR1 and CDR2: SGHRS, YFSETQ. This CDR3 is CASSLEGRGRQYF. The CDR3 region has the DNA TGCGCCAGCAGCTTGGAGGGACGAGGAAGGCAGTATTTT.

In this sample, this clonotype turned up many times. The chain recombines TRBV28 with TRBJ2-7; D possibly corresponds to TRBD2 (6 bases). The CDR3 spans 13 residues. Germline assignment: CDR1 MDHEN and CDR2 SYDVKM. V lost 7 bases and J 1 base, leaving 11 bases between the germline ends. The CDR3 region is CASKEGMSYEQYF. CDR3 coding DNA: TGTGCCAGCAAGGAGGGGATGTCCTACGAGCAGTACTTC.

This clonotype was counted between two and nine times. V usage is TRBV5-1 and J usage is TRBJ2-3; D could derive from TRBD1 or TRBD2 (5 bases each). Trimming shortened V by 3 bases and J by 0 bases, and 11 bases separated the two germline ends. The CDR3 has 15 amino acids. Germline assignment: CDR1 SGHRS and CDR2 YFSETQ. The CDR3, as DNA: TGCGCCAGCAGCTGGGACGCACTTAGCACAGATACGCAGTATTTT. It codes for CASSWDALSTDTQYF.

This clonotype was counted many times. V gene TRBV5-1 combines with J gene TRBJ1-2, with 9 nucleotides matching TRBD1. Looked up from germline, CDR1 is SGHRS and CDR2 is YFSETQ. The CDR3 consists of 13 residues. The V and J ends lost 4 bases and 7 bases, in that order; junction bases with no gene match: 5. In DNA, the CDR3 is TGCGCCAGCAGCCCCGGGACAGGGACTGGCTACACCTTC. The encoded protein is CASSPGTGTGYTF.

This clonotype was detected many times. The J gene is TRBJ1-4, the V gene TRBV5-1; D unresolved. Trimming removed 0 bases from V and 4 bases from J, with 13 bases in between. The CDR3 consists of 16 residues. Germline-derived CDR1 and CDR2 are SGHRS and YFSETQ. The chain's CDR3 is CASSLGLSWGNEKLFF. The CDR3, as DNA: TGCGCCAGCAGCTTGGGGCTGTCTTGGGGTAATGAAAAACTGTTTTTT.

Ten or more counts support this clonotype. The V and J genes are TRBV11-2 and TRBJ1-1; TRBD1 might be the D (6 bases). CDR1 is SGHAT and CDR2 is FQNNGV in the germline V gene. V lost 1 base to trimming and J lost 4 bases, with 10 bases between them. This CDR3 is built from 14 residues. Here the CDR3 reads CASSLGGALTEAFF. The DNA of the CDR3 is TGTGCCAGCAGCTTAGGGGGGGCTCTCACTGAAGCTTTCTTT.

The chain uses TRBV20-1 and TRBJ1-3; D gene ambiguous. Trimming stripped 5 bases from V and 2 bases from J, with 10 bases between. In germline, CDR1 is DFQATT, CDR2 SNEGSKA (reference sequence). The CDR3 has 13 residues. The CDR3 sequence: CSAPTRTGNTIYF. The CDR3 coding sequence is TGCAGTGCTCCGACAAGAACTGGAAACACCATATATTTT.

This clonotype was counted at least ten times. V and J are TRBV18 and TRBJ1-1, with D possibly TRBD1 on 5 matching bases. The CDR3 is 14 residues long. Germline-derived CDR1 and CDR2 are KGHSH and LQKENI. The ends were cut back, 3 bases at V and 3 bases at J, with 11 bases in the middle. The CDR3 is CASSPLDSHTEAFF. As DNA, the CDR3 is TGTGCCAGCTCACCCCTCGACAGTCACACTGAAGCTTTCTTT.

This clonotype was recorded many times. This chain links TRBV12-3 or TRBV12-4 with TRBJ2-7; 10 nucleotides match TRBD1. The CDR3 consists of 15 residues. Trimming cost V 3 bases and J 5 bases; bases outside gene matches: 7. The CDR3 loop reads CASSFPGQGYHEQYF. In DNA, the CDR3 is TGTGCCAGCAGTTTCCCGGGACAGGGGTACCACGAGCAGTACTTC.

The sample holds a few counts of this clonotype. J is TRBJ2-2 and V is TRBV20-1, with TRBD2 identical over 9 bases. The germline V gene has CDR1 DFQATT and CDR2 SNEGSKA (reference sequence). The length of the CDR3 is 14 residues. V was pared by 2 bases and J by 6 bases, with 4 bases of the junction left unmatched. The CDR3 nucleotides are TGCAGTGCTAGAATAGCGGGGGAGGCCGGGGAGCTGTTTTTT. Its protein product is CSARIAGEAGELFF.

This clonotype has at least ten counts. This chain links TRBV6-1 with TRBJ1-6, with a weak D call TRBD1 (5 bases). Germline-derived CDR1 and CDR2 are MNHNS and SASEGT. Trimming shortened V by 6 bases and J by 7 bases, and 13 bases separated the two germline ends. This CDR3 has 14 residues. CDR3 region: CASSGTLRNSPLHF. CDR3 sequence (DNA): TGTGCCAGCAGCGGGACCCTTCGAAATTCACCCCTCCACTTT.

This clonotype was seen only a few times. This chain uses TRBV5-1 with TRBJ2-7, with TRBD2 matching 7 bases. Germline V gene lookup returns CDR1 SGHRS and CDR2 YFSETQ. This CDR3 is 16 amino acids long. J was trimmed by 1 base and V by 0 bases; bases with no gene match: 7. In DNA form, the CDR3 reads TGCGCCAGCAGCTTGGGGATAAGCGGGGCTTCCTACGAGCAGTACTTC. Translated: CASSLGISGASYEQYF. The whole variable domain, remainder taken from reference TRBV5-1 and TRBJ2-7, is KAGVTQTPRYLIKTRGQQVTLSCSPISGHRSVSWYQQTPGQGLQFLFEYFSETQRNKGNFPGRFSGRQFSNSRSEMNVSTLELGDSALYLCASSLGISGASYEQYFGPGTRLTVT.

This rearrangement joins TRBV20-1 to TRBJ2-3, with 9 bases that match TRBD1. The CDR3 loop spans 14 amino acids. The germline V gene encodes CDR1 DFQATT and CDR2 SNEGSKA (reference sequence). The CDR3 DNA is TGCAGGGCCCACAGGGGGCTTTACACAGATACGCAGTATTTT. This encodes CRAHRGLYTDTQYF.

Many counts were recorded for this clonotype. The CDR3 loop reads CASSSLSTAPQETQYF. The CDR3 DNA reads as TGTGCCAGCAGCTCCCTGTCGACGGCACCACAAGAGACCCAGTACTTC. V and J are TRBV7-3 and TRBJ2-5, with D unresolved. Trimming left V 4 bases short and J 2 bases short, with 17 bases between. CDR3 length: 16 residues. Germline V gene sequence: CDR1 SGHTA, CDR2 FQGTGA.

For the CDR3, the DNA is TGTGCCAGCAGGAAGGGGATCAACTATGGCTACACCTTC. Translated: CASRKGINYGYTF. The chain joins TRBV7-2 to TRBJ1-2; possible D gene TRBD1, 5 bases. The V gene's germline CDR1 is SGHTA and CDR2 FQGNSA. V lost 6 bases, J lost 2 bases, and 10 bases lay in between. This CDR3 has 13 residues.

This clonotype was detected ten times or more. This sequence joins TRBV5-1 and TRBJ2-7; 8 positions match TRBD1. From germline, CDR1 is SGHRS and CDR2 YFSETQ. Trimming cost V 4 bases and J 1 base; bases outside gene matches: 7. This CDR3 has 15 residues. The CDR3 reads CASSGTGLRSYEQYF. CDR3 DNA sequence: TGCGCCAGCAGCGGGACAGGTCTCCGTTCCTACGAGCAGTACTTC.

Many counts were recorded for this clonotype. This chain joins TRBV20-1 and TRBJ2-5; no firm D call. Trimming took 3 bases from V and 6 from J, leaving 14 bases between them. Germline V gene lookup returns CDR1 DFQATT and CDR2 SNEGSKA (reference sequence). The CDR3 extends over 13 amino acids. The CDR3 is CSARAVSSQTQYF. The CDR3 DNA is TGCAGTGCTAGGGCAGTGTCATCACAGACCCAGTACTTC.

CDR3 protein: CAATEPGANTEAFF. CDR3 sequence (DNA): TGCGCCGCTACAGAGCCAGGGGCGAACACTGAAGCTTTCTTT. V usage is TRBV5-1 and J usage is TRBJ1-1; TRBD1 is a possible D gene (6 bases). V was shortened by 10 bases and J by 1 base, with 17 bases between the two germline ends. CDR1 SGHRS and CDR2 YFSETQ come from the germline V gene. This CDR3 has 14 residues.

In its sample, this clonotype was seen many times. The chain couples TRBV29-1 to TRBJ2-7; 8 nucleotides line up with TRBD1. V was clipped by 3 bases and J by 4 bases; unmatched bases: 8. The CDR3 extends over 14 amino acids. From germline, CDR1 is SQVTM and CDR2 ANQGSEA. CDR3 sequence reads: CSVEPGQGGYEQYF. Here the CDR3 DNA reads TGCAGCGTTGAGCCCGGACAGGGCGGTTACGAGCAGTACTTC.

This clonotype was detected ten times or more. This rearrangement joins TRBV7-9 to TRBJ2-7; the D gene is possibly TRBD2 (7 bases). Germline V lookup: CDR1 SEHNR, CDR2 FQNEAQ (reference sequence). The CDR3 runs to 13 residues. V lost 8 bases and J lost 5, with 16 bases in between. CDR3 loop: CASGSGGGDEQYF. The CDR3 bases are TGTGCCAGCGGAAGTGGGGGGGGCGACGAGCAGTACTTC.

This clonotype was observed at least ten times. The rearrangement links TRBV7-2 to TRBJ1-1, with 8 bases lining up with TRBD1. Germline V gene lookup returns CDR1 SGHTA and CDR2 FQGNSA. The ends lost 4 bases at V and 1 base at J; junction bases unmatched: 5. CDR3 length equals 15 residues. The CDR3 DNA is TGTGCCAGCAGCTATCAACAGGGGGGGAACACTGAAGCTTTCTTT. Encoded protein: CASSYQQGGNTEAFF.

This clonotype was recorded many times. The chain recombines TRBV20-1 with TRBJ2-1; possibly TRBD2 for D (6 bases). Trimming cost V 1 base and J 3 bases, with 16 bases left between them. The CDR3 loop spans 16 amino acids. Germline CDR1 DFQATT, CDR2 SNEGSKA (reference sequence). The CDR3 DNA is TGCAGTGCTAGAGGGGGGGTTAGGAGGGTCTACAATGAGCAGTTCTTC. This encodes CSARGGVRRVYNEQFF.

This clonotype has at least ten counts. The chain employs TRBV7-6 and TRBJ1-1, with a possible D match to TRBD1 (5 bases). CDR3 size: 13 residues. Germline V gene sequence: CDR1 SGHVS, CDR2 FNYEAQ. Trimming removed 1 base at V and 3 bases at J, with 6 bases between. The CDR3 spells CASSLGQYTEAFF. As DNA, the CDR3 is TGTGCCAGCAGCTTAGGACAGTACACTGAAGCTTTCTTT.

In this sample, this clonotype turned up many times. The chain couples TRBV27 to TRBJ2-1; the match to TRBD1 covers 8 bases. CDR3 length equals 14 residues. The V gene end was trimmed by 6 bases and the J gene end by 4 bases; junction bases not matched to a gene: 5. Germline values: CDR1 MNHEY, CDR2 SMNVEV (reference sequence). The CDR3 nucleotides read TGTGCCAGCAGCCGGACAGGGAGTTACAATGAGCAGTTCTTC. It yields the protein CASSRTGSYNEQFF.

This clonotype was observed many times. The chain carries TRBV15 and TRBJ2-7; D ambiguous. Deletions cut 4 bases from V and 1 base from J, with 8 bases between. The CDR3 is 13 residues long. Germline loops: CDR1 LNHNV, CDR2 YYDKDF (reference sequence). In DNA, the CDR3 is TGTGCCACCAGCATCGGAGCTTCCTACGAGCAGTACTTC. Protein product: CATSIGASYEQYF.

This clonotype has a count of ten or more. This sequence joins TRBV7-2 and TRBJ1-5; no clear D. V was shortened by 6 bases and J by 4 bases, with 13 bases between the two germline ends. Germline CDR1 is SGHTA and CDR2 is FQGNSA. The CDR3 length is 14 residues. CDR3 nucleotide sequence: TGTGCCAGCAGGGCTCACCATGGGAATCAGCCCCAGCATTTT. Translation gives CASRAHHGNQPQHF.